The 28 T cell receptor beta chains presented below share a single source sample, sequenced in a study of STAT5B mutations in CD4+ large granular lymphocyte leukemia. Assay: immunoSEQ multiplex PCR; the TCRdb copy retains only in-frame clones and omits some. The profile shows over 35,000 clones, 81% of them singletons. The sequenced material came from CD4+ T cells from blood buffy coats. These receptors were obtained from a human donor in good health.

This chain uses TRBV5-5 with TRBJ2-7; 10 bases line up with TRBD1. The CDR3 is 16 amino acids. The J segment lost 9 bases and the V segment lost 4 bases, leaving 16 bases of the junction unmatched. Germline CDR1 SGHKS, CDR2 YYEKEE (reference sequence). The CDR3 sequence is CASSAQTGTGASGQYF. In DNA, the CDR3 is TGTGCCAGCAGCGCCCAGACCGGGACAGGGGCGTCTGGGCAGTACTTC.

Here the CDR3 DNA reads TGTGCCATTTGGCGGGAGGGCACGCAGTATTTT. Translated, it gives CAIWREGTQYF. The V and J genes are TRBV11-3 and TRBJ2-3; TRBD2 matches at 9 bases. The germline V gene encodes CDR1 SGHNT and CDR2 YENEEA. Trimming cost V 10 bases and J 9 bases; bases outside gene matches: 5. This CDR3 has 11 amino acids.

The V call is TRBV7-2, the J call TRBJ2-1; 7 bases map to TRBD2. CDR1 is SGHTA, CDR2 FQGNSA, per germline. The CDR3 totals 16 residues. Trimming removed 5 bases from V and 2 bases from J; junction bases left unmatched: 9. In DNA, the CDR3 is TGTGCCAGCAGCGCCAGCGGGGTGATTCCCTACAATGAGCAGTTCTTC. It specifies CASSASGVIPYNEQFF. Together with reference TRBV7-2 and TRBJ2-1, the CDR3 gives the full variable domain: GAGVSQSPSNKVTEKGKDVELRCDPISGHTALYWYRQSLGQGLEFLIYFQGNSAPDKSGLPSDRFSAERTGGSVSTLTIQRTQQEDSAVYLCASSASGVIPYNEQFFGPGTRLTVL.

The chain combines TRBV5-1 with TRBJ2-7; TRBD2 might be the D (5 bases). The CDR3 extends over 17 amino acids. Per the germline V gene, CDR1 is SGHRS and CDR2 is YFSETQ. Deletions cut 6 bases from V and 0 bases from J, with 22 bases between. CDR3 residues: CASTLGSGLTPSYEQYF. CDR3 coding DNA: TGCGCCAGCACCCTGGGGAGCGGCCTAACTCCCTCCTACGAGCAGTACTTC.

This clone was seen a handful of times. The gene calls are TRBV29-1 and TRBJ1-1, with D perhaps TRBD1 (6 bases). V lost 6 bases, J lost 5 bases, and 13 bases lay in between. Germline assignment: CDR1 SQVTM and CDR2 ANQGSEA. CDR3 length: 12 amino acids. This chain's CDR3 is CSVGTMGTEAFF. CDR3 nucleotides: TGCAGCGTAGGGACAATGGGGACTGAAGCTTTCTTT.

V gene TRBV10-3 combines with J gene TRBJ2-7; possibly TRBD2 for D (5 bases). The germline V gene has CDR1 ENHRY and CDR2 SYGVKD. This CDR3 contains 17 residues. Trimming cost V 0 bases and J 5 bases, with 20 bases left between them. The DNA for the CDR3 is TGTGCCATCAGTGAGTCGTGGGTACGGGAAGAAGGCGACGAGCAGTACTTC. Translating it yields CAISESWVREEGDEQYF.

This chain joins TRBV28 and TRBJ2-7; D possibly corresponds to TRBD1 (5 bases). Trimming shortened V by 4 bases and J by 2 bases, and 12 bases separated the two germline ends. CDR1 and CDR2 from the germline V gene are MDHEN and SYDVKM. The CDR3 has 14 residues. In DNA, the CDR3 is TGTGCCAGCAGTTCCCCGACAGTAGCCTACGAGCAGTACTTC. The encoded protein is CASSSPTVAYEQYF.

The chain links TRBV10-1 to TRBJ1-5, with 9 nucleotides matching TRBD1. CDR1 and CDR2 from the germline V gene are WNHNN and SYGVQD (reference sequence). The trim removed 6 bases at V and 5 bases at J, leaving 8 bases unmatched. This CDR3 contains 15 residues. CDR3 protein: CASRQTGTGYQPQHF. The CDR3 DNA reads as TGCGCCAGCAGACAAACCGGGACAGGGTATCAGCCCCAGCATTTT.

CDR3 nucleotide sequence: TGTGCCAGCAGTCCTACCAACGGACTAAGTGGCTACACCTTC. Amino acids: CASSPTNGLSGYTF. This chain uses TRBV6-6 with TRBJ1-2; no reliable D call. CDR3 size: 14 residues. Trimming took 5 bases from V and 7 from J, leaving 17 bases between them. The germline V gene has CDR1 MNHNY and CDR2 SVGAGI (reference sequence).

This chain connects TRBV7-3 to TRBJ2-1; TRBD2 matches at 16 bases. This CDR3 region has 17 residues. Germline V lookup: CDR1 SGHTA, CDR2 FQGTGA. The ends lost 4 bases at V and 6 bases at J; junction bases unmatched: 6. For the CDR3, the DNA is TGTGCCAGCAGCTCGGGACTAGCGGGAGGGCGAGGCAATGAGCAGTTCTTC. This translates into CASSSGLAGGRGNEQFF.

V gene TRBV28 combines with J gene TRBJ2-6; D may correspond to TRBD1 or TRBD2 (5 bases each). The CDR3 is 17 residues long. Trimming cost V 5 bases and J 0 bases, with 14 bases left between them. Germline CDR1 is MDHEN and CDR2 is SYDVKM. CDR3 residues: CASSPQGVGSGANVLTF. DNA for the CDR3: TGTGCCAGCAGTCCCCAGGGAGTTGGCTCTGGGGCCAACGTCCTGACTTTC. Using reference TRBV28 and TRBJ2-6 for the parts outside the CDR3, the full variable domain is DVKVTQSSRYLVKRTGEKVFLECVQDMDHENMFWYRQDPGLGLRLIYFSYDVKMKEKGDIPEGYSVSREKKERFSLILESASTNQTSMYLCASSPQGVGSGANVLTFGAGSRLTVL.

The rearrangement links TRBV30 to TRBJ2-5, with 8 positions matching TRBD2. The DNA end favors TRBJ2-7, so the J call may be wrong. CDR1 and CDR2 (germline): GTSNPN, SVGIG (reference sequence). CDR3 length equals 16 residues. Here the CDR3 reads CAWSVGGVAGTYEQYF. CDR3 nucleotides: TGTGCCTGGAGTGTAGGGGGGGTAGCGGGAACCTACGAGCAGTACTTC.

The genes are TRBV6-5 and TRBJ1-3, with 7 nucleotides matching TRBD1. The J segment lost 2 bases and the V segment lost 0 bases, leaving 1 base of the junction unmatched. The CDR3 is 15 residues long. Germline CDR1 is MNHEY and CDR2 is SVGAGI. The DNA of the CDR3 is TGTGCCAGCAGTTACTCGACAGGGCCTGGAAACACCATATATTTT. This encodes CASSYSTGPGNTIYF.

This clone is deemed medium-sized. V is TRBV11-3 and J is TRBJ1-2; 7 bases match TRBD1. V dropped 5 bases and J dropped 4; count of bases not matched to a gene: 4. Germline loops: CDR1 SGHNT, CDR2 YENEEA. The CDR3 runs 13 residues. The CDR3 bases are TGTGCCAGCAGCACAGGGGACGGCTATGGCTACACCTTC. Translation: CASSTGDGYGYTF.

About this clone: This sample also contains other DNA sequences that code for the same CDR3. The rearrangement links TRBV18 to TRBJ1-1, with D possibly TRBD1 on 5 matching bases. With 6 bases removed from V and 2 bases from J, the gap between germline ends came to 13 bases. CDR1 is KGHSH, CDR2 LQKENI, per germline. This CDR3 comprises 14 residues. The CDR3 DNA sequence: TGTGCCAGCTCGCCCGGGGCCGGAAACACTGAAGCTTTCTTT. Amino acid sequence: CASSPGAGNTEAFF.

There are a few counts of this clone. This sequence joins TRBV10-3 and TRBJ1-1; no definite D call. The V and J ends lost 6 bases and 4 bases respectively, with 12 bases between them. The CDR3 is 13 residues long. The V gene's germline CDR1 is ENHRY and CDR2 SYGVKD. CDR3 nucleotide sequence: TGTGCCATCAGGACCGTAAGGAGCACTGAAGCTTTCTTT. Its translation: CAIRTVRSTEAFF.

The rearrangement uses TRBV6-6 and TRBJ2-7; D is unresolved. Germline V gene lookup returns CDR1 MNHNY and CDR2 SVGAGI (reference sequence). This CDR3 is 12 amino acids long. With 9 bases removed from V and 1 base from J, the gap between germline ends came to 10 bases. The CDR3 DNA reads as TGTGCCAGTGCGGACGTATCCTACGAGCAGTACTTC. Protein sequence: CASADVSYEQYF.

The chain is built from TRBV11-2 and TRBJ2-1; 8 bases are shared with TRBD2. J was trimmed by 7 bases and V by 2 bases; bases with no gene match: 10. Germline V CDR1 and CDR2: SGHAT, FQNNGV. The CDR3 is 16 amino acids. The chain's CDR3 is CASSLNPSGSANEQFF. The CDR3 DNA sequence: TGTGCCAGCAGCTTAAACCCCAGCGGGAGCGCAAATGAGCAGTTCTTC.

The chain is built from TRBV19 and TRBJ1-5; tentatively, D is TRBD1 (5 bases). Germline V gene sequence: CDR1 LNHDA, CDR2 SQIVND (reference sequence). This CDR3 is 13 amino acids long. Trimming shortened V by 3 bases and J by 10 bases, and 13 bases separated the two germline ends. The CDR3 region has the DNA TGTGCCAGTAGTATGGTGGTATGGGGCCCCCAGCATTTT. Translation: CASSMVVWGPQHF.

The chain couples TRBV11-3 to TRBJ2-3; tentatively, D is TRBD2 (7 bases). The CDR3 has 15 residues. Looked up from germline, CDR1 is SGHNT and CDR2 is YENEEA. V lost 3 bases and J 2 bases, leaving 12 bases between the germline ends. CDR3 protein: CASSFGGAFTDTQYF. DNA of the CDR3: TGTGCCAGCAGCTTTGGGGGGGCTTTCACAGATACGCAGTATTTT.

The J gene is TRBJ2-3, the V gene TRBV2; 8 bases match TRBD2. V shed 5 bases and J 3 bases; nucleotides not matched to a gene: 7. CDR3 length equals 15 residues. Germline V gene sequence: CDR1 SNHLY, CDR2 FYNNEI. The CDR3 spells CASSPKRGITDTQYF. The CDR3 bases are TGTGCCAGCAGTCCAAAGCGGGGGATTACAGATACGCAGTATTTT.

The rearrangement joins TRBV19 to TRBJ2-1; tentative D call: TRBD1 (6 bases). The CDR3 sequence is 15 residues long. Germline V gene data show CDR1 as LNHDA and CDR2 as SQIVND (reference sequence). The ends were cut back, 6 bases at V and 6 bases at J, with 18 bases in the middle. The CDR3 spells CASSQTGLPPNEQFF. The CDR3 DNA follows: TGTGCCAGTAGCCAAACAGGGTTACCACCCAATGAGCAGTTCTTC.

The V gene is TRBV19, the J gene TRBJ2-7; D tentatively reads TRBD1 or TRBD2 (5 bases each). This CDR3 spans 14 amino acids. Germline V gene lookup returns CDR1 LNHDA and CDR2 SQIVND (reference sequence). The V and J ends lost 5 bases and 4 bases respectively, with 15 bases between them. The CDR3 sequence: CASSSGTAIYEQYF. The CDR3, as DNA: TGTGCCAGTAGTTCCGGGACCGCTATTTACGAGCAGTACTTC.

V usage is TRBV5-6 and J usage is TRBJ1-5, with D hard to call. V was pared by 4 bases and J by 0 bases, with 8 bases between. Germline CDR1 SGHDT, CDR2 YYEEEE. The CDR3 contains 14 residues. CDR3 in amino acids: CASSRTHSNQPQHF. CDR3 sequence (DNA): TGTGCCAGCAGCCGGACGCATAGCAATCAGCCCCAGCATTTT.

This chain uses TRBV10-3 with TRBJ1-6; D ambiguous. The germline V and J ends were trimmed by 7 bases and 9 bases, with 19 bases remaining between them. The CDR3 length is 15 residues. Per germline, CDR1 ENHRY and CDR2 SYGVKD. CDR3 DNA sequence: TGTGCCATCAAGGACCAGGATCCAATTTTTTCACCCCTCCACTTT. This encodes CAIKDQDPIFSPLHF.

J is TRBJ1-1 and V is TRBV19; 8 bases are shared with TRBD1. This CDR3 contains 12 residues. Germline assignment: CDR1 LNHDA and CDR2 SQIVND (reference sequence). The ends lost 6 bases at V and 4 bases at J; junction bases unmatched: 1. CDR3 nucleotides: TGTGCCAGTAGAGACAGGGGCACTGAAGCTTTCTTT. Protein: CASRDRGTEAFF.

The chain is built from TRBV30 and TRBJ1-4; TRBD1 is a possible D gene (5 bases). Germline V gene data show CDR1 as GTSNPN and CDR2 as SVGIG (reference sequence). V was pared by 3 bases and J by 0 bases, with 11 bases between. The CDR3 covers 15 residues. The CDR3 here is CAWSKDIATNEKLFF. The CDR3 region has the DNA TGTGCCTGGAGCAAGGACATTGCAACTAATGAAAAACTGTTTTTT.

The chain links TRBV19 to TRBJ2-7, with 9 nucleotides matching TRBD2. The CDR3 length is 15 residues. Germline V gene lookup returns CDR1 LNHDA and CDR2 SQIVND (reference sequence). The V segment lost 6 bases and the J segment 5 bases; nucleotides outside the gene matches: 11. The CDR3 DNA is TGTGCCAGTAGGAGTTCGGTAGCGGGAGTCCACGAGCAGTACTTC. This codes for CASRSSVAGVHEQYF.